The 5 T cell receptor beta chains given below trace back to one sample, sequenced in a study of T cell changes during pregnancy in multiple sclerosis. Measured with immunoSEQ multiplex PCR; TCRdb has only the in-frame clones, and not every one. The data hold roughly 47,000 clones, with about 88% observed a single time. Sequences were derived from CD4+ T cells from peripheral blood mononuclear cells, sampled after pregnancy. These TCRs come from a female donor with multiple sclerosis, enrolled in a pregnancy study.

The V and J genes are TRBV7-8 and TRBJ2-5; 7 bases are a match to TRBD1. This CDR3 comprises 16 residues. Trimming cost V 4 bases and J 1 base; bases outside gene matches: 9. Germline values: CDR1 SGHVS, CDR2 FQNEAQ. The CDR3: CASSSRTGRSQETQYF. Written as DNA, the CDR3 is TGTGCCAGCAGCTCGCGGACAGGAAGGTCCCAAGAGACCCAGTACTTC.

The CDR3 protein is CASSYSQAGVGDEQYF. CDR3 DNA: TGTGCCAGCAGTTACTCTCAGGCGGGAGTTGGCGACGAGCAGTACTTC. V and J are TRBV6-5 and TRBJ2-7; 7 bases fit TRBD2. Germline V lookup: CDR1 MNHEY, CDR2 SVGAGI. This CDR3 region has 16 residues. V lost 0 bases and J lost 5; bases outside the gene matches: 10.

V usage is TRBV28 and J usage is TRBJ2-5, with D tentatively TRBD2 (5 bases). The end of the DNA aligns better with TRBJ2-7, so the J call may be wrong. This CDR3 has 13 residues. Germline assignment: CDR1 MDHEN and CDR2 SYDVKM. The CDR3 DNA is TGTGCCAGCAGCGAACGGGGAGACTACGAGCAGTACTTC. It specifies CASSERGDYEQYF.

CDR3 sequence reads: CASSPGQSHTGELFF. The CDR3 region has the DNA TGTGCCAGCAGCCCCGGACAGTCCCACACCGGGGAGCTGTTTTTT. The chain couples TRBV28 to TRBJ2-2, with a tentative D call TRBD1 (6 bases). This CDR3 is 15 amino acids long. The V end lost 6 bases, the J end lost 3 bases, and 14 bases lay between the germline ends. The germline gives CDR1 MDHEN, CDR2 SYDVKM.

The chain is built from TRBV5-1 and TRBJ2-3; TRBD1 matches 12 bases. The V segment lost 4 bases and the J segment 2 bases; nucleotides outside the gene matches: 8. Per germline, CDR1 SGHRS and CDR2 YFSETQ. The length of the CDR3 is 17 residues. The CDR3 spells CASSPGDRGRFTDTQYF. CDR3 DNA: TGCGCCAGCAGCCCGGGGGACAGGGGGCGATTCACAGATACGCAGTATTTT.